Listed below are T cell receptor beta chains from one sample, sequenced in a study of blood T cells in healthy people across ages. TCRdb processed the 5' RACE reads anew with MiXCR; each CDR3 protein has one entry. The table records 1.5 million to 2 million distinct CDR3 sequences, roughly 28% of them present only once. The sample comprised blood. These receptor sequences come from a woman in her 30s in good health. CDR3s include the opening cysteine and the closing phenylalanine or tryptophan. A D gene is named only where the DNA matches it firmly. Expanded clones are given a class, and other clones once, few, many or no size at all.

TRBV7-2	TRBD1	TRBJ2-2	-	CASSLRTGGDAGELFF	TGTGCCAGCAGCCTAAGGACAGGGGGTGATGCCGGGGAGCTGTTTTTT
TRBV7-2	-	TRBJ1-2	-	CASSFRTVAGYGYTF	TGTGCCAGCAGCTTCCGGACGGTTGCGGGCTATGGCTACACCTTC
TRBV19	-	TRBJ1-2	-	CASSISSGYGYTF	TGTGCCAGTAGTATCTCTTCGGGGTATGGCTACACCTTC
TRBV11-1	-	TRBJ2-1	-	CASSFLKETQFF	TGTGCCAGCAGCTTTTTGAAAGAGACCCAGTTCTTC
TRBV7-2	TRBD2	TRBJ2-7	few	CASSLGSIAGVFYEQYF	TGTGCCAGCAGCTTAGGGTCCATCGCGGGAGTTTTCTACGAGCAGTACTTC
TRBV7-9	TRBD2	TRBJ2-1	many	CASSGQAGGPREQFF	TGTGCCAGCAGCGGACAAGCGGGAGGGCCACGCGAGCAGTTCTTC
TRBV5-1	-	TRBJ1-2	few	CASSWTHTNYGYTF	TGCGCCAGCAGCTGGACGCATACTAACTATGGCTACACCTTC
TRBV20-1	-	TRBJ1-1	many	CSAPGGMNTEAFF	TGCAGTGCCCCAGGAGGGATGAACACTGAAGCTTTCTTT
TRBV5-1	-	TRBJ1-1	few	CASSLPGQPNTEAFF	TGCGCCAGCAGCTTGCCCGGACAGCCGAACACTGAAGCTTTCTTT
TRBV5-5	TRBD1	TRBJ2-5	few	CASSRQGDHTTVETQYF	TGTGCCAGCAGCCGACAGGGGGACCACACCACGGTCGAGACCCAGTACTTC
TRBV15	-	TRBJ1-4	-	CATSRGAGPTNEKLFF	TGTGCCACCAGCAGAGGCGCGGGTCCAACTAATGAAAAACTGTTTTTT
TRBV7-9	-	TRBJ2-4	-	CASSPRGSPREQYF	TGTGCCAGCAGCCCCCGCGGTTCTCCGCGAGAGCAGTACTTC
TRBV20-1	TRBD1	TRBJ1-5	-	CSASSFGTANQPQHF	TGCAGTGCTAGCAGTTTCGGGACAGCGAACCAGCCCCAGCATTTT
TRBV5-1	TRBD1	TRBJ2-4	-	CASSWGDRDYNEQYF	TGCGCCAGCAGCTGGGGGGACAGGGACTACAATGAGCAGTACTTC
TRBV7-2	-	TRBJ2-1	many	CASSWTRNEQFF	TGTGCCAGCAGCTGGACCCGGAATGAGCAGTTCTTC
TRBV12-3/TRBV12-4	-	TRBJ2-6	-	CASSLALRGSGANVLTF	TGTGCCAGCAGTTTAGCGCTTCGAGGCTCTGGGGCCAACGTCCTGACTTTC
TRBV20-1	-	TRBJ2-7	-	CSSRVERGSCEQYF	TGCAGTTCTAGAGTTGAAAGAGGCTCCTGCGAGCAGTACTTC
TRBV6-6	-	TRBJ1-4	few	CASSYSDGAGEKLFF	TGTGCCAGCAGTTACTCGGACGGGGCTGGTGAAAAACTGTTTTTT
TRBV2	-	TRBJ2-1	few	CASSDEFSYNEQFF	TGTGCCAGCAGTGACGAATTCTCCTACAATGAGCAGTTCTTC
TRBV20-1	-	TRBJ2-4	many	CSASRGGLNIQYF	TGCAGTGCTAGCAGAGGGGGGTTGAACATTCAGTACTTC
TRBV29-1	TRBD1	TRBJ2-1	few	CSVEDGQGGNEQFF	TGCAGCGTTGAAGATGGACAGGGCGGAAATGAGCAGTTCTTC
TRBV20-1	-	TRBJ1-1	-	CSAEKGDTEAFF	TGCAGTGCTGAAAAGGGTGACACTGAAGCTTTCTTT
TRBV5-1	TRBD1	TRBJ2-7	-	CASSLVLDRDGSEQYF	TGCGCCAGCAGCTTGGTGTTGGACAGGGACGGAAGCGAGCAGTACTTC
TRBV29-1	-	TRBJ1-4	many	CSIWDQNEKLFF	TGCAGCATATGGGACCAGAATGAAAAACTGTTTTTT
TRBV7-9	-	TRBJ1-2	-	CASSSSGTGEGYTF	TGTGCCAGCAGCTCTTCCGGGACTGGGGAAGGCTACACCTTC
TRBV27	TRBD1	TRBJ1-2	-	CASSPGQGSYYGYTF	TGTGCCAGCAGTCCGGGACAGGGGAGTTACTATGGCTACACCTTC
TRBV12-3/TRBV12-4	-	TRBJ2-3	few	CASSPGHTQYF	TGTGCCAGCAGTCCGGGGCATACGCAGTATTTT
TRBV5-1	TRBD1	TRBJ2-2	-	CASSLRTGDPGELFF	TGCGCCAGCAGCCTCAGGACAGGCGACCCCGGGGAGCTGTTTTTT
TRBV18	TRBD1	TRBJ2-7	many	CASSPQQGAYEQYF	TGTGCCAGCTCACCACAACAGGGGGCCTACGAGCAGTACTTC
TRBV7-2	-	TRBJ1-6	-	CASSPRDPHLGSPLHF	TGTGCCAGCAGCCCCAGGGACCCACACCTGGGTTCACCCCTCCACTTT
TRBV27	-	TRBJ2-1	-	CASSFRGTPGYNEQFF	TGTGCCAGCAGTTTTCGGGGGACCCCTGGGTACAATGAGCAGTTCTTC
TRBV4-1	-	TRBJ2-1	-	CASSHYPGGAEQFF	TGCGCCAGCAGCCATTATCCAGGTGGGGCCGAGCAGTTCTTC
TRBV20-1	-	TRBJ2-7	-	CSARDPTAYSYERYF	TGCAGTGCTAGAGACCCGACAGCCTACTCCTACGAGCGGTACTTC
TRBV28	-	TRBJ1-2	few	CASRYRTSGYTF	TGTGCCAGCAGGTACAGGACGTCAGGCTACACCTTC
TRBV6-6	TRBD1	TRBJ2-5	few	CASSPQPGQGAETQYF	TGTGCCAGCAGTCCACAACCGGGACAGGGGGCAGAGACCCAGTACTTC
TRBV10-2	-	TRBJ1-1	-	CASSDAVSSSRAFF	TGCGCCAGCAGTGACGCGGTCAGCTCCTCAAGGGCTTTCTTT
TRBV2	TRBD1	TRBJ2-1	once	CASSEDRGREQFF	TGTGCCAGCAGTGAGGACAGGGGGCGGGAGCAGTTCTTC
TRBV20-1	TRBD1	TRBJ1-1	-	CSARRGQALTEAFF	TGCAGTGCTAGGAGGGGGCAGGCTCTCACTGAAGCTTTCTTT
TRBV28	-	TRBJ2-7	many	CASKWAEGEQYF	TGTGCCAGCAAATGGGCTGAGGGAGAGCAGTACTTC
TRBV12-3/TRBV12-4	TRBD2	TRBJ2-3	-	CASNPLAGGPSTDTQYF	TGTGCCAGCAACCCGCTAGCGGGAGGTCCAAGCACAGATACGCAGTATTTT
TRBV7-2	-	TRBJ2-1	-	CASSLEIGDEQFF	TGTGCCAGCAGCTTAGAAATCGGGGATGAGCAGTTCTTC
TRBV29-1	TRBD1	TRBJ2-7	many	CSFGGQGRGLYEQYF	TGCAGCTTTGGGGGACAGGGAAGAGGGCTCTACGAGCAGTACTTC
TRBV20-1	-	TRBJ1-2	few	CSATGAANYGYTF	TGCAGTGCTACAGGCGCCGCTAACTATGGCTACACCTTC
TRBV11-2	TRBD1	TRBJ2-1	few	CASSLVSGQRNNEQFF	TGTGCCAGCAGCTTGGTCTCGGGACAGAGGAACAATGAGCAGTTCTTC